This T cell receptor beta chain was captured in a study of blood T cell repertoires in COVID-19. In the study overall: Researchers got acute and convalescent COVID-19 samples from the United States, Italy and Spain. The cDNA or gDNA used as material had been derived from T cells, B-cell-depleted T cells, or PBMCs.

In the original workflow: Nucleated cell number was recorded as an estimate derived from reference gene primer amplification. Some clones are missing from TCRdb's copy, which holds only in-frame ones; the method was immunoSEQ multiplex PCR. V and J calls and clone size are given by that table; D and trimming were obtained from the DNA. Counted here are under 130,000 clones, 81% occurring once; the ten biggest clones make up roughly two fifths. V lost 5 bases and J lost 2; bases outside the gene matches: 11. Germline CDR1 is SGHVS and CDR2 is FQNEAQ. This CDR3 contains 17 residues. This clonotype originated in a man aged 80 or over with acute or convalescent COVID-19. V is TRBV7-8 and J is TRBJ1-4, with 7 bases aligning to TRBD1. Sequenced sample: peripheral blood. DNA of the CDR3: TGTGCCAGCAGCCGGGTCAACAGGGGAGGTACTAATGAAAAACTGTTTTTT. Amino acid sequence: CASSRVNRGGTNEKLFF. The variable domain in full, completed from reference TRBV7-8 and TRBJ1-4, reads GAGVSQSPRYKVAKRGQDVALRCDPISGHVSLFWYQQALGQGPEFLTYFQNEAQLDKSGLPSDRFFAERPEGSVSTLKIQRTQQEDSAVYLCASSRVNRGGTNEKLFFGSGTQLSVL.